This TCR beta chain derives from a study of OX40 agonist ivuxolimab in advanced cancers. Germline trimming cut 3 bases from V and 4 bases from J; bases unmatched to any gene: 10. CDR1 and CDR2 (germline): MNHEY, SMNVEV (reference sequence). This CDR3 contains 18 residues. Libraries were prepared by immunoSEQ multiplex PCR; TCRdb keeps only in-frame clonotypes and omits some of them. Of 45,000 to 65,000 clones listed, roughly 90% are singletons. The sample was CD4+ or CD8+ T cells sorted from blood, taken in a trial of the OX40 agonist ivuxolimab. This receptor was obtained from an adult with an advanced solid tumor such as melanoma, head and neck, liver or kidney cancer. The V and J genes are TRBV27 and TRBJ2-2; TRBD1 aligns across 11 bases. CDR3 sequence reads: CASSFGGGDRGVTGELFF. CDR3 sequence (DNA): TGTGCCAGCAGTTTCGGGGGTGGGGACAGGGGGGTCACCGGGGAGCTGTTTTTT.